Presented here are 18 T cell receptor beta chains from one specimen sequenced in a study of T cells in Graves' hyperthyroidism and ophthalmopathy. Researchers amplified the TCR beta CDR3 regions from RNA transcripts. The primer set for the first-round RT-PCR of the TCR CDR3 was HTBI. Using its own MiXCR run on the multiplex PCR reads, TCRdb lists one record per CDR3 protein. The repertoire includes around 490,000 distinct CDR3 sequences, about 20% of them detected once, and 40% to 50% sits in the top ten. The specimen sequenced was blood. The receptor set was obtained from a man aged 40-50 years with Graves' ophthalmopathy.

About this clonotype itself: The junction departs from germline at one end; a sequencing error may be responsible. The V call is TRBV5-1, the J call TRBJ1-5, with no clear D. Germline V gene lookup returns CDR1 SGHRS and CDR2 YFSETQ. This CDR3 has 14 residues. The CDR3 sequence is CASSLGGPGQPQHF. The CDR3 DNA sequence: TGTGCCAGCAGCTTGGGAGGCCCGGGTCAGCCCCAGCATTTT.

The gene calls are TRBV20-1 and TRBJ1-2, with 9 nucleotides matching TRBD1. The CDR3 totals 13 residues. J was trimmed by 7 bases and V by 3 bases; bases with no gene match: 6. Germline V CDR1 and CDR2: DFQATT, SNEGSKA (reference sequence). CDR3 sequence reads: CSASPWDRVGYTF. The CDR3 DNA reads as TGCAGTGCTAGCCCCTGGGACAGGGTTGGCTACACCTTC.

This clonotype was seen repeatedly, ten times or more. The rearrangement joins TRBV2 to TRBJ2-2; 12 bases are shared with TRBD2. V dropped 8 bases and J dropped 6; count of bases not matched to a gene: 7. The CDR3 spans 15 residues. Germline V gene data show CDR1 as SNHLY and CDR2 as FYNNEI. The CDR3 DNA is TGTGCCAGCTGCACTAGCGGGGGGAATTCCGGGGAGCTGTTTTTT. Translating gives CASCTSGGNSGELFF.

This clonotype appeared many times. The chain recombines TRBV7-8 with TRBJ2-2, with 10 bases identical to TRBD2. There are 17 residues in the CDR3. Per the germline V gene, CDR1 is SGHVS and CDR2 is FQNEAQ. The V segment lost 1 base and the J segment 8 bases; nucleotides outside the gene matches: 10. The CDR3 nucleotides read TGTGCCAGCAGCTTAGTGGTCCTAGCGGGAGATAGTGGGGAGCTGTTTTTT. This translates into CASSLVVLAGDSGELFF.

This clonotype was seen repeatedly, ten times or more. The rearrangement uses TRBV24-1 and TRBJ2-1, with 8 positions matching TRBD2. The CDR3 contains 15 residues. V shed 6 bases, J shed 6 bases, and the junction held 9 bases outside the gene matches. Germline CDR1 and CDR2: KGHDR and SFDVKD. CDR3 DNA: TGTGCCACCAGTCGGCGGGCGGGAGGAGGCAATGAGCAGTTCTTC. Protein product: CATSRRAGGGNEQFF.

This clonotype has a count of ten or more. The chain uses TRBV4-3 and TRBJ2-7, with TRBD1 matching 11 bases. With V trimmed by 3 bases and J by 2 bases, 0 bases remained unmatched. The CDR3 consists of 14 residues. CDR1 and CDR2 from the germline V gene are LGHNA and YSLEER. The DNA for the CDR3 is TGCGCCAGCAGCCAGGACAGGGGGCCCTACGAGCAGTACTTC. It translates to CASSQDRGPYEQYF.

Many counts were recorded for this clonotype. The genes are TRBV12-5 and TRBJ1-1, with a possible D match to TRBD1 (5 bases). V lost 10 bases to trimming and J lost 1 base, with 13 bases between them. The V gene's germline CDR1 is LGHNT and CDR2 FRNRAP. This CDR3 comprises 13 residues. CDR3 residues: CATLVGGNTEAFF. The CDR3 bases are TGTGCTACCCTCGTTGGGGGGAACACTGAAGCTTTCTTT.

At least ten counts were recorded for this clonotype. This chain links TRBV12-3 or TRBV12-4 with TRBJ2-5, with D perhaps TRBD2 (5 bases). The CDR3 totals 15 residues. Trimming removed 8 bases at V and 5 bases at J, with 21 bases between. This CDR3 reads CASGRTNASPETQYF. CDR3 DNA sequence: TGTGCCAGCGGCAGGACCAACGCTAGCCCTGAGACCCAGTACTTC.

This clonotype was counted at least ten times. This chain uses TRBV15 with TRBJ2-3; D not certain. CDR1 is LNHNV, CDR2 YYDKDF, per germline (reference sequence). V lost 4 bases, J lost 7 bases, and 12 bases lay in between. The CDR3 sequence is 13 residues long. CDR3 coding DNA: TGTGCCACCAGCATTTCTAGAACCAATACGCAGTATTTT. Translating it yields CATSISRTNTQYF.

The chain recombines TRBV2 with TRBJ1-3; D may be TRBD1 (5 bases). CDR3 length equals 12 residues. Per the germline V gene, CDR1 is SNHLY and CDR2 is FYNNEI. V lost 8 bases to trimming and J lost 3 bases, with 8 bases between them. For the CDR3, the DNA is TGTGCCAGCGTTGGGGGTGGAAACACCATATATTTT. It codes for CASVGGGNTIYF.

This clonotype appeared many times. The CDR3 here is CASSLVHSGELFF. CDR3 DNA: TGTGCCAGCAGCTTGGTGCACTCCGGGGAGCTGTTTTTT. V usage is TRBV13 and J usage is TRBJ2-2; D unresolved. With 3 bases removed from V and 6 bases from J, the gap between germline ends came to 8 bases. Per the germline V gene, CDR1 is PRHDT and CDR2 is FYEKMQ (reference sequence). The CDR3 extends over 13 amino acids.

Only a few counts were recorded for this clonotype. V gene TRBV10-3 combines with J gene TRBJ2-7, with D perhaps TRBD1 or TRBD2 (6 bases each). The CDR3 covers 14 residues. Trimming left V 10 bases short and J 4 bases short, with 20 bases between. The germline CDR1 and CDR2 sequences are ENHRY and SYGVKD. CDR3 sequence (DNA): TGTGCCACCTCGATGTCGGGGGCTACGTACGAGCAGTACTTC. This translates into CATSMSGATYEQYF.

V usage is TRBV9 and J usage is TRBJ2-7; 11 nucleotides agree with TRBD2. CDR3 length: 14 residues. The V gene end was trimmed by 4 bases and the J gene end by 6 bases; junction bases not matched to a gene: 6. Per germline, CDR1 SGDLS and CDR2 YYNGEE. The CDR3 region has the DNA TGTGCCAGCAGCCTAGCGGGAGGTGGTGGCGAGCAGTACTTC. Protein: CASSLAGGGGEQYF.

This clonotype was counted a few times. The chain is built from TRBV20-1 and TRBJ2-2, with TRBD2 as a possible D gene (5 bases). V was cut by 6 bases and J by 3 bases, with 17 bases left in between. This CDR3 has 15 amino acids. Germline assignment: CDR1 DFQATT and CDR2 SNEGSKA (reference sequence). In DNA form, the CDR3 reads TGCAGTGCCCTAAGTGGGAGAGGTGACACCGGGGAGCTGTTTTTT. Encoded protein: CSALSGRGDTGELFF.

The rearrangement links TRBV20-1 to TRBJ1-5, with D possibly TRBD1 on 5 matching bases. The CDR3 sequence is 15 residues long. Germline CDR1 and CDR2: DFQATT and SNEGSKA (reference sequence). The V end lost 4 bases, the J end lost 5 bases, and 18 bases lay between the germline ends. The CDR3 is CSAIPLQGTDQPQHF. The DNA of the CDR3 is TGCAGTGCTATACCCCTGCAGGGAACAGATCAGCCCCAGCATTTT.

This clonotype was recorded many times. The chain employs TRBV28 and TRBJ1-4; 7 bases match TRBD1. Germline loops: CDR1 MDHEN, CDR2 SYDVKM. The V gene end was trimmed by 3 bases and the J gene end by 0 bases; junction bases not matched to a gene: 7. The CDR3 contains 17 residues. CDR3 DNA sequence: TGTGCCAGCAGTTTCCCCAGGACAGGCGCAACTAATGAAAAACTGTTTTTT. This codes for CASSFPRTGATNEKLFF.

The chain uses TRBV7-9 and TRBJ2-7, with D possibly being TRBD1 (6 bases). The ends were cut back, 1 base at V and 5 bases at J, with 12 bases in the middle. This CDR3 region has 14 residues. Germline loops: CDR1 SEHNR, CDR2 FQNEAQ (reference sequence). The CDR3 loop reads CASSLGDKTHEQYF. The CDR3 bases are TGTGCCAGCAGCTTAGGGGACAAAACACACGAGCAGTACTTC.

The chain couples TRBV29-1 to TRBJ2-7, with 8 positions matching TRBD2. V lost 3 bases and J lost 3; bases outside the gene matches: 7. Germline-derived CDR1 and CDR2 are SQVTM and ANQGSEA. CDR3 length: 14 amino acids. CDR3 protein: CSVEQWAGGYEQYF. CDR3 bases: TGCAGCGTTGAGCAATGGGCGGGGGGCTACGAGCAGTACTTC.